This T cell receptor beta chain was found in a study of monozygotic twins with inflammatory bowel disease. A word on this clonotype: Its specificity is not known.

UMIs that had a 6-nucleotide sample barcode were put in using template switching. Following a re-call of the 5' RACE reads, TCRdb has one entry per CDR3 protein and lacks DNA. The sample spans fewer than 450,000 distinct CDR3 sequences; the ten largest clones claim 2.5% to 3%. This CDR3 comprises 14 residues. CDR1 is SGHVS, CDR2 FQNEAQ, per germline. Study-level points and caveats: Researchers were unable to tell different T cell subtypes apart. Healthy co-twins showed greater TCRbeta diversity (inverse Simpson) than IBD patients. Findings did not support one strong IBD-associated signal or clonotype.

This receptor was taken from a human donor with ulcerative colitis or Crohn's disease, or a healthy co-twin of an affected twin (not recorded which). The V call is TRBV7-8, the J call TRBJ1-1. The source material was blood. CDR3 residues: CASSLAVLAAEAFF.